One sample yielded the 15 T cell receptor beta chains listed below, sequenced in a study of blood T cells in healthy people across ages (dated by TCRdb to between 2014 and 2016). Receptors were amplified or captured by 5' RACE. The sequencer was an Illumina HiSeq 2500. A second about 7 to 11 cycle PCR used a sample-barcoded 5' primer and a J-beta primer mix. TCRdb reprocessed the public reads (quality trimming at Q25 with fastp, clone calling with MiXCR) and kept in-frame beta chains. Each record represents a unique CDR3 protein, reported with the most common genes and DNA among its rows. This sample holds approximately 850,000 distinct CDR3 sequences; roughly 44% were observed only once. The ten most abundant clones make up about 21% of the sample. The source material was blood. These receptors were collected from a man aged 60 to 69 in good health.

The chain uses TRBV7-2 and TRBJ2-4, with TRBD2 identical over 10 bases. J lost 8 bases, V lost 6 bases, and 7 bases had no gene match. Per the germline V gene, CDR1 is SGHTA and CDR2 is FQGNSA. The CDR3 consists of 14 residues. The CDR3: CASRKRGGQDIQYF. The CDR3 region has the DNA TGTGCCAGCAGGAAGCGGGGGGGCCAGGACATTCAGTACTTC.

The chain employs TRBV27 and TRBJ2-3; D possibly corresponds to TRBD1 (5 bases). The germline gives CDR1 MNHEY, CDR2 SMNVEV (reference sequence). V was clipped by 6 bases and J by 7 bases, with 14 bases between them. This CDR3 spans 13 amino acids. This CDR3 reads CASRSWGAHTQYF. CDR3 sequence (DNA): TGTGCCAGCAGATCGTGGGGCGCACATACGCAGTATTTT.

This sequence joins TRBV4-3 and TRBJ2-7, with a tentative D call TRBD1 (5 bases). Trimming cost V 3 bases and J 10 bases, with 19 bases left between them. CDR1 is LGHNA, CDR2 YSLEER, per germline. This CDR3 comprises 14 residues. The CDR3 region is CASSHSGQGAVQYF. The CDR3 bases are TGCGCCAGCAGCCATTCAGGGCAGGGCGCCGTTCAGTACTTC.

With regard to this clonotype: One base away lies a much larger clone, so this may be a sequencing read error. Here the CDR3 DNA reads TGCAGTGCTAGTTGGAGCGGGGGAGGTACGCAGTATTTT. Its translation: CSASWSGGGTQYF. V is TRBV20-1 and J is TRBJ2-3, with 8 bases identical to TRBD2. Germline assignment: CDR1 DFQATT and CDR2 SNEGSKA (reference sequence). V gave up 3 bases and J gave up 8 bases; unmatched junction bases: 7. The CDR3 covers 13 residues.

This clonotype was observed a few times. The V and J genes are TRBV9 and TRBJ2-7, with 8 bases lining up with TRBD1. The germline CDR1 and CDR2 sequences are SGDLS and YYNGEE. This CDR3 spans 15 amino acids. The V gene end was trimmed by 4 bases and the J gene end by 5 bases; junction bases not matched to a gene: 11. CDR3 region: CASSPRQGMVNEQYF. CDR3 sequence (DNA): TGTGCCAGCAGCCCCCGACAGGGGATGGTAAACGAGCAGTACTTC.

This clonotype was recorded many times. The chain's CDR3 is CASRPSVPRRGKYF. CDR3 DNA: TGTGCCAGCAGACCCTCGGTCCCAAGGCGAGGGAAGTACTTC. The chain uses TRBV28 and TRBJ2-7; maybe TRBD2 (5 bases). The germline CDR1 and CDR2 sequences are MDHEN and SYDVKM. CDR3 length equals 14 residues. V was cut by 6 bases and J by 11 bases, with 23 bases left in between.

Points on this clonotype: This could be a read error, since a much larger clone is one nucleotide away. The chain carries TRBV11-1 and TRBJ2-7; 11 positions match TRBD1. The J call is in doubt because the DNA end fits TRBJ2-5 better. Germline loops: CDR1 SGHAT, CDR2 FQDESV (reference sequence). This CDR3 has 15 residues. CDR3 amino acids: CVSSSRDRGLETQYF. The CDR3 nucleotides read TGTGTCAGCAGCTCCCGGGACAGGGGGTTGGAGACCCAGTACTTC.

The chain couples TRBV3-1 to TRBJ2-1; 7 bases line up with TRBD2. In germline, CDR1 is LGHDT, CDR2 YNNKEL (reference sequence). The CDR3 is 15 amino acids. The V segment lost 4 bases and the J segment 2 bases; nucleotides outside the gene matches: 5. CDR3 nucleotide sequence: TGTGCCAGCAGCCGGACTAGTTCAACCTACAATGAGCAGTTCTTC. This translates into CASSRTSSTYNEQFF.

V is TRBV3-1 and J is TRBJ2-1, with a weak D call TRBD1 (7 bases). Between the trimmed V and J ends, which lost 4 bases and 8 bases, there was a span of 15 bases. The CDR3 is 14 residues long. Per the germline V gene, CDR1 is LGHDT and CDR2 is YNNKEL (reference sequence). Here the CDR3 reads CASSRRGAVDEQFF. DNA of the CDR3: TGTGCCAGCAGCCGCAGGGGGGCCGTTGATGAGCAGTTCTTC.

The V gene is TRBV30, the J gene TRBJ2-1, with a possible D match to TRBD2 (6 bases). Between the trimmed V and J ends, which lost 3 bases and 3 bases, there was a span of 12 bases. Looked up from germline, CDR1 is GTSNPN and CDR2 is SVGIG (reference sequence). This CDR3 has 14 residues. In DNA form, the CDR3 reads TGTGCCTGGAGGGCGGGACTCCTCTACAATGAGCAGTTCTTC. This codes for CAWRAGLLYNEQFF.

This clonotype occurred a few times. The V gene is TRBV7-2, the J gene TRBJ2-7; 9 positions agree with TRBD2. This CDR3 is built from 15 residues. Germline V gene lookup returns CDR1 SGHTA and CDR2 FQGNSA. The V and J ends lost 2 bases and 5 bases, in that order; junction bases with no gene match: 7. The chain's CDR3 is CASSLKAGGVNEQYF. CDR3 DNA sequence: TGTGCCAGCAGCTTAAAGGCGGGGGGGGTTAACGAGCAGTACTTC.

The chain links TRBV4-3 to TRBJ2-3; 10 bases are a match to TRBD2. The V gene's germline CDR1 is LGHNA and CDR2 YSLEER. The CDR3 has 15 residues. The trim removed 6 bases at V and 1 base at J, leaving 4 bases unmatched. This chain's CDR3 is CASRLGTSGTDTQYF. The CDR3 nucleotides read TGCGCCAGCAGACTCGGGACTAGCGGCACAGATACGCAGTATTTT.

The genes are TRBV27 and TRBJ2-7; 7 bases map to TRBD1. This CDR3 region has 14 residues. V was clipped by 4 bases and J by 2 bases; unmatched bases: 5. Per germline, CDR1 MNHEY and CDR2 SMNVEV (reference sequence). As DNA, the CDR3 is TGTGCCAGCAGTTCCGGGACAGTTCCCTACGAGCAGTACTTC. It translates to CASSSGTVPYEQYF.

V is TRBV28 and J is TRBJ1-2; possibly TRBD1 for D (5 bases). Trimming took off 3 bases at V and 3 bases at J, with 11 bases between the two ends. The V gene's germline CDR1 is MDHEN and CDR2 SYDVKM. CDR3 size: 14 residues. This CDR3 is CASSFSGSYYGYTF. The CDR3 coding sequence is TGTGCCAGCAGTTTTTCAGGGTCTTACTATGGCTACACCTTC.

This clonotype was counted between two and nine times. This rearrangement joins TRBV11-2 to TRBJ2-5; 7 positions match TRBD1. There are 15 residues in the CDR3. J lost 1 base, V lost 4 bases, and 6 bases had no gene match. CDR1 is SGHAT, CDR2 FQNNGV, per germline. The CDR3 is CASSYTGTVQETQYF. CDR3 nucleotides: TGTGCCAGCAGCTACACCGGGACAGTCCAAGAGACCCAGTACTTC.